This T cell receptor beta chain is from a study of T cells after yellow fever vaccination. TCRdb independently ran MiXCR on the 5' RACE reads; one entry per CDR3 protein. This sample has 150,000 or so distinct CDR3 sequences; around 9.3% occur once, and the top ten carry around 33%. Germline V gene data show CDR1 as MNHNY and CDR2 as SVGAGI (reference sequence). The CDR3 is 13 amino acids. The ends were cut back, 7 bases at V and 12 bases at J, with 19 bases in the middle. The sequence derives from a man younger than 35 who received the YFV17D yellow fever vaccine. V and J are TRBV6-6 and TRBJ1-5, with a weak D call TRBD1 (5 bases). The specimen was CD8+ T cells sorted from PBMCs, collected 45 days after the yellow fever booster vaccination. CDR3 in amino acids: CASNHRFGSSQHF. CDR3 coding DNA: TGTGCCAGCAACCACAGGTTTGGGAGTAGCCAGCATTTT.